This record looks at one TCR beta chain sequence and its context. Under the authors' procedure: Estimation of nucleated cell counts was performed using reference gene primer amplification. Profiling relied on immunoSEQ multiplex PCR, and the TCRdb table lists in-frame clones only, not all of them. V, J and clone size derive from that table, while D and trimming were established from the DNA sequence. The sample carries tens of thousands of clones, 75% to 95% recorded once. The sample is drawn from a study of blood T cell repertoires in COVID-19. Study in general: Samples came from the United States, Italy and Spain, spanning acute and convalescent COVID-19. Sample material is recorded as cDNA or gDNA derived from T cells, B-cell-depleted T cells, or PBMCs.

With V trimmed by 2 bases and J by 5 bases, 7 bases remained unmatched. The CDR3 totals 15 residues. From germline, CDR1 is MNHEY and CDR2 SMNVEV (reference sequence). The sequencing input was peripheral blood. The clonotype originates from a woman in her sixties or seventies with active COVID-19. The V call is TRBV27, the J call TRBJ2-7; 9 positions match TRBD2. The CDR3 spells CASSLVAGGPHEQYF. CDR3 in DNA: TGTGCCAGCAGTTTAGTCGCGGGAGGGCCACACGAGCAGTACTTC.